This T cell receptor beta chain was observed in a study of blood T cell repertoires in COVID-19. In the source study's methods: Using reference gene primer amplification, nucleated cell counts were estimated. Assay: immunoSEQ multiplex PCR; the TCRdb copy retains only in-frame clones and omits some. The V and J calls and the clone size are those of that table, but D and trimming were determined from the DNA. The sample contains about 110,000 clones, around 90% of which appear only once. This TCR came from a human donor in a cohort sampled during active COVID-19. The specimen was peripheral blood.

CDR3 amino acids: CASSLQATGELFF. CDR3 nucleotide sequence: TGTGCCAGCAGCTTACAGGCTACCGGGGAGCTGTTTTTT. The rearrangement links TRBV7-6 to TRBJ2-2; D unclear. The CDR3 extends over 13 amino acids. V was pared by 2 bases and J by 5 bases, with 6 bases between. The germline CDR1 and CDR2 sequences are SGHVS and FNYEAQ.